A single sample gave rise to the 7 T cell receptor beta chains below, sequenced in a study of cytomegalovirus exposure and HLA in healthy donors. 13 Jbeta primers and 60 Vbeta primers were used for the PCR. The table came from immunoSEQ multiplex PCR; TCRdb's copy has only in-frame clones and leaves some out. The table for this sample gives tens of thousands of clones. The sample taken for sequencing was PBMCs. The receptors were gathered from a woman aged 40 to 55 in good health and CMV-seropositive.

The CDR3 loop is CASATSGRYEQYF. CDR3 DNA: TGTGCCAGCGCGACTAGCGGGAGGTACGAGCAGTACTTC. The chain has TRBV7-2 and TRBJ2-7; 13 bases fit TRBD2. J gave up 4 bases and V 8 bases, and 2 bases lay outside the gene matches. The CDR3 consists of 13 residues. CDR1 and CDR2 from the germline V gene are SGHTA and FQGNSA.

The V gene is TRBV27, the J gene TRBJ2-7; TRBD2 aligns across 15 bases. This CDR3 has 19 residues. The V and J ends lost 5 bases and 4 bases, in that order; junction bases with no gene match: 15. Per the germline V gene, CDR1 is MNHEY and CDR2 is SMNVEV (reference sequence). As DNA, the CDR3 is TGTGCCAGCAGTACATTCACTACTCCCGGGACTAGCGGGAGGTACGAGCAGTACTTC. Translation: CASSTFTTPGTSGRYEQYF.

J is TRBJ2-3 and V is TRBV19; 9 nucleotides align to TRBD1. J gave up 5 bases and V 0 bases, and 9 bases lay outside the gene matches. The CDR3 runs to 17 residues. Germline loops: CDR1 LNHDA, CDR2 SQIVND (reference sequence). The CDR3 nucleotides read TGTGCCAGTAGTATAGATCCCCCTGGACAGGGGTTAGATACGCAGTATTTT. It translates to CASSIDPPGQGLDTQYF.

The DNA of the CDR3 is TGCGCCAGCAGCCAAGATCTAAGGCTAGCGGGAGGTTCCGGGGAGCTGTTTTTT. Protein: CASSQDLRLAGGSGELFF. The chain employs TRBV4-3 and TRBJ2-2; the match to TRBD2 covers 11 bases. Trimming cost V 0 bases and J 6 bases; bases outside gene matches: 9. The CDR3 is 18 residues long. Germline values: CDR1 LGHNA, CDR2 YSLEER.

The chain uses TRBV4-1 and TRBJ2-7; 9 positions match TRBD1. This CDR3 spans 16 amino acids. With V trimmed by 2 bases and J by 2 bases, 7 bases remained unmatched. Germline loops: CDR1 MGHRA, CDR2 YSYEKL. The CDR3 coding sequence is TGCGCCAGCAGCCAACCCGGGACAGGGAATCCCTACGAGCAGTACTTC. Its protein product is CASSQPGTGNPYEQYF.

This sequence joins TRBV4-2 and TRBJ1-5, with a tentative D call TRBD1 (5 bases). The CDR3 runs 15 residues. V was cut by 1 base and J by 6 bases, with 13 bases left in between. The germline V gene encodes CDR1 LGHNA and CDR2 YNFKEQ. The CDR3 nucleotides are TGTGCCAGCAGCCAAGTTCAGGGAATGGCTCAGCCCCAGCATTTT. It is translated as CASSQVQGMAQPQHF.

About this clone: Relative to the germline gene, one junction end is altered; a read error may explain this. The J gene is TRBJ1-1, the V gene TRBV5-6; D is undetermined. The CDR3 length is 13 residues. The germline CDR1 and CDR2 sequences are SGHDT and YYEEEE. CDR3 sequence (DNA): TGTGCCAGCAGCTTCGGGGTAGAATCTGAAGATTTCTTT. It encodes CASSFGVESEDFF. The full variable domain, its missing parts supplied by reference TRBV5-6 and TRBJ1-1, is DAGVTQSPTHLIKTRGQQVTLRCSPKSGHDTVSWYQQALGQGPQFIFQYYEEEERQRGNFPDRFSGHQFPNYSSELNVNALLLGDSALYLCASSFGVESEDFFGQGTRLTVV.